The present entry profiles one T cell receptor (beta chain) with its context. As yet, its antigen is unknown. The data were taken from a study of T cell responses to AZD1222 COVID-19 vaccine. Germline assignment: CDR1 SGHTA and CDR2 FQGNSA. CDR3 length equals 14 residues. Trimming cost V 6 bases and J 0 bases, with 11 bases left between them. Overall study results and limits: Compared with day 0, the breadth and depth of the Spike-specific TCR repertoire rose significantly after two doses of AZD1222. Distributed over spike, vaccine-associated CD4 TCRs predominated at 160-218 and 743-854.

Libraries were prepared by immunoSEQ multiplex PCR; TCRdb keeps only in-frame clonotypes and omits some of them. The repertoire has about 120,000 clones, 85% to 90% of them found once; the top ten carry around 10%. Sequencing used peripheral blood, obtained on day 0 of AZD1222 vaccination. The chain has TRBV7-2 and TRBJ1-1; a weak D match, TRBD1 (5 bases). This receptor was taken from an adult in good health. The CDR3 loop is CASSYSGMNTEAFF. CDR3 bases: TGTGCCAGCAGTTATTCAGGGATGAACACTGAAGCTTTCTTT.